This TCR beta chain emerged from a study of cytomegalovirus exposure and HLA in healthy donors. Primers included in the PCR were 60 Vbeta and 13 Jbeta primers. Here immunoSEQ multiplex PCR was the method, and the copy in TCRdb shows in-frame clones only, minus some. The table has 250,000 to 350,000 clones, 80% to 90% seen once; the top ten hold 4%. The TCR comes from a man aged 35 to 55 in good health and CMV-seropositive. The sample consisted of PBMCs.

CDR3 loop: CASSEALGDRVNNQPQHF. Written as DNA, the CDR3 is TGTGCCAGCAGTGAAGCGCTAGGGGACAGGGTTAACAATCAGCCCCAGCATTTT. This sequence joins TRBV6-1 and TRBJ1-5, with 9 nucleotides matching TRBD1. CDR3 length equals 18 residues. Germline CDR1 is MNHNS and CDR2 is SASEGT. With 0 bases clipped from V and 3 bases from J, the junction kept 9 bases outside the gene matches.